These 11 T cell receptor beta chains were sequenced from one sample in a study of cytomegalovirus exposure and HLA in healthy donors. PCR used 60 Vbeta primers and 13 Jbeta primers. The protocol was immunoSEQ multiplex PCR, while the TCRdb copy is restricted to in-frame clones and leaves out a portion. The table shows some 120,000 clones, with around 81% occurring only once. The sample consisted of PBMCs. The receptors derive from a woman aged 40 to 55 in good health and CMV-seronegative.

This chain joins TRBV7-6 and TRBJ1-5; a weak D match, TRBD1 (6 bases). CDR3 length equals 13 residues. Germline V lookup: CDR1 SGHVS, CDR2 FNYEAQ. V shed 5 bases and J shed 12 bases, with 17 bases lying between them. The CDR3 sequence is CASSEQGYLGQHF. The CDR3, as DNA: TGTGCCAGCAGCGAACAGGGTTACTTAGGCCAGCATTTT.

This clone was seen only a few times. The CDR3 DNA reads TGCGCCAGCACCCAGGGGTCTGGGGCCAACGTCCTGACTTTC. Protein: CASTQGSGANVLTF. The V call is TRBV5-1, the J call TRBJ2-6; perhaps TRBD1 as D (6 bases). The germline V and J ends were trimmed by 6 bases and 1 base, with 8 bases remaining between them. The CDR3 length is 14 residues. CDR1 and CDR2 from the germline V gene are SGHRS and YFSETQ. Together with reference TRBV5-1 and TRBJ2-6, the CDR3 gives the full variable domain: KAGVTQTPRYLIKTRGQQVTLSCSPISGHRSVSWYQQTPGQGLQFLFEYFSETQRNKGNFPGRFSGRQFSNSRSEMNVSTLELGDSALYLCASTQGSGANVLTFGAGSRLTVL.

The V gene is TRBV18, the J gene TRBJ2-7; 9 bases fit TRBD1. This CDR3 spans 14 amino acids. The trim removed 3 bases at V and 5 bases at J, leaving 5 bases unmatched. CDR1 KGHSH and CDR2 LQKENI come from the germline V gene. The CDR3 loop reads CASSPSGTGNEQYF. The CDR3 DNA reads as TGTGCCAGCTCACCTTCCGGGACAGGGAACGAGCAGTACTTC.

The chain carries TRBV27 and TRBJ2-1; the match to TRBD2 covers 7 bases. The CDR3 sequence is 15 residues long. Trimming took 4 bases from V and 4 from J; bases not matched to a gene: 7. Germline CDR1 reads MNHEY; CDR2 reads SMNVEV (reference sequence). CDR3 coding DNA: TGTGCCAGCAGTTGGGGGGGATCTGGGTACAATGAGCAGTTCTTC. Encoded protein: CASSWGGSGYNEQFF.

V is TRBV18 and J is TRBJ2-6; no reliable D call. Germline V gene data show CDR1 as KGHSH and CDR2 as LQKENI. V dropped 4 bases and J dropped 2 bases, with 6 bases sitting between them. CDR3 length equals 14 residues. CDR3 sequence: CASSQLPGANVLTF. Here the CDR3 DNA reads TGTGCCAGCTCACAACTGCCTGGGGCCAACGTCCTGACTTTC. The whole variable domain, remainder taken from reference TRBV18 and TRBJ2-6, is NAGVMQNPRHLVRRRGQEARLRCSPMKGHSHVYWYRQLPEEGLKFMVYLQKENIIDESGMPKERFSAEFPKEGPSILRIQQVVRGDSAAYFCASSQLPGANVLTFGAGSRLTVL.

This clone was detected a few times. V and J are TRBV2 and TRBJ1-2, with 8 positions matching TRBD1. V shed 6 bases, J shed 3 bases, and the junction held 9 bases outside the gene matches. The CDR3 runs to 15 residues. Germline V gene data show CDR1 as SNHLY and CDR2 as FYNNEI. The CDR3 DNA follows: TGTGCCAGCAGCCCATTGATGGGACAGGACTATGGCTACACCTTC. As protein: CASSPLMGQDYGYTF. Filled out from reference TRBV2 and TRBJ1-2, the complete variable domain reads EPEVTQTPSHQVTQMGQEVILRCVPISNHLYFYWYRQILGQKVEFLVSFYNNEISEKSEIFDDQFSVERPDGSNFTLKIRSTKLEDSAMYFCASSPLMGQDYGYTFGSGTRLTVV.

The chain joins TRBV9 to TRBJ2-5; maybe TRBD2 (7 bases). V was clipped by 0 bases and J by 4 bases, with 13 bases between them. The CDR3 is made up of 15 amino acids. The germline CDR1 and CDR2 sequences are SGDLS and YYNGEE. The CDR3 DNA follows: TGTGCCAGCAGCGTAGACTTGGGAGGGGGAGAGACCCAGTACTTC. This gives the protein CASSVDLGGGETQYF.

The V and J genes are TRBV10-1 and TRBJ2-3, with 8 positions matching TRBD2. The CDR3 covers 15 residues. CDR1 is WNHNN and CDR2 is SYGVQD in the germline V gene (reference sequence). Trimming removed 2 bases from V and 1 base from J; junction bases left unmatched: 2. CDR3 DNA sequence: TGCGCCAGCAGTGAGACGCGGGGGGGCACAGATACGCAGTATTTT. As protein: CASSETRGGTDTQYF.

The rearrangement joins TRBV14 to TRBJ1-2; 9 bases agree with TRBD1. In germline, CDR1 is SGHDN, CDR2 FVKESK. There are 12 residues in the CDR3. The V segment lost 7 bases and the J segment 6 bases; nucleotides outside the gene matches: 3. CDR3 protein: CASTRTGDGYTF. The CDR3 DNA reads TGTGCCAGCACCCGGACAGGGGATGGCTACACCTTC.

V usage is TRBV19 and J usage is TRBJ1-1; 8 bases fit TRBD1. CDR3 length: 17 residues. V was clipped by 7 bases and J by 12 bases; unmatched bases: 25. Germline V gene data show CDR1 as LNHDA and CDR2 as SQIVND (reference sequence). Here the CDR3 reads CASTKGGQAIPMSPPFF. DNA for the CDR3: TGTGCCAGTACCAAAGGGGGACAGGCCATTCCCATGAGCCCCCCTTTCTTT.

The rearrangement joins TRBV13 to TRBJ2-5, with 8 bases lining up with TRBD2. The ends lost 1 base at V and 5 bases at J; junction bases unmatched: 9. CDR1 is PRHDT and CDR2 is FYEKMQ in the germline V gene (reference sequence). This CDR3 region has 16 residues. As DNA, the CDR3 is TGTGCCAGCAGCTTAGAAGACCGGGGGGGGATTGAGACCCAGTACTTC. Its translation: CASSLEDRGGIETQYF. The whole variable domain, remainder taken from reference TRBV13 and TRBJ2-5, is AAGVIQSPRHLIKEKRETATLKCYPIPRHDTVYWYQQGPGQDPQFLISFYEKMQSDKGSIPDRFSAQQFSDYHSELNMSSLELGDSALYFCASSLEDRGGIETQYFGPGTRLLVL.